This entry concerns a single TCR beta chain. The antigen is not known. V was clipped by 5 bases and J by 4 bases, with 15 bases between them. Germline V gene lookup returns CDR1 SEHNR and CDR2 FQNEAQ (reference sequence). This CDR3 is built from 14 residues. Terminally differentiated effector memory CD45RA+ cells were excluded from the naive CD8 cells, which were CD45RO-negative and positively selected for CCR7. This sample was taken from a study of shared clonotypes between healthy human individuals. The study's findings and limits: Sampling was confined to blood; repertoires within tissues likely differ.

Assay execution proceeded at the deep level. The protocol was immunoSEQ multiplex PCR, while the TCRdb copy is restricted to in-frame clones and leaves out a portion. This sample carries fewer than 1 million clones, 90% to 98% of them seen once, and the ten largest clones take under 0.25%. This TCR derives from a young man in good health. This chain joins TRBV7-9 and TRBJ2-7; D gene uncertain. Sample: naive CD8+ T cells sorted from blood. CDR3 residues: CASSPGRASYEQYF. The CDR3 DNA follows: TGTGCCAGCAGCCCCGGAAGGGCTTCGTACGAGCAGTACTTC.